These 32 T cell receptor beta chains were all obtained from the same sample, sequenced in a study of shared T cell receptors in the human thymus. Data came from immunoSEQ multiplex PCR; TCRdb stores just in-frame clones and leaves some out. Seen here are about 380,000 clones, roughly 94% observed once, and the top ten hold 0.015% to 0.02%. Sequenced input: thymocytes. These receptors were obtained from a human donor.

In this sample, this clone turned up once. The chain joins TRBV6-4 to TRBJ1-2; D is uncertain. Trimming pared 0 bases from V and 6 bases from J, leaving 5 bases between. The CDR3 consists of 12 residues. The germline gives CDR1 MRHNA, CDR2 SNTAGT. CDR3 protein: CASSDSGDGYTF. As DNA, the CDR3 is TGTGCCAGCAGTGACTCGGGTGATGGCTACACCTTC.

This chain links TRBV20-1 with TRBJ2-2; D is unresolved. V lost 5 bases and J 2 bases, leaving 3 bases between the germline ends. The germline V gene encodes CDR1 DFQATT and CDR2 SNEGSKA (reference sequence). This CDR3 is built from 11 residues. CDR3 sequence: CSAGNTGELFF. CDR3 nucleotide sequence: TGCAGTGCTGGTAACACCGGGGAGCTGTTTTTT.

The chain couples TRBV2 to TRBJ2-1; perhaps D is TRBD1 or TRBD2 (5 bases each). Germline assignment: CDR1 SNHLY and CDR2 FYNNEI. V lost 11 bases to trimming and J lost 10 bases, with 24 bases between them. The CDR3 runs to 14 residues. The CDR3 DNA sequence: TGTGCCCTGCCCAAGGGACGGGGCCCCGGAGAGCAGTTCTTC. It codes for CALPKGRGPGEQFF.

The chain carries TRBV11-2 and TRBJ1-1, with 10 bases fitting TRBD1. Trimming cost V 0 bases and J 4 bases; bases outside gene matches: 11. The CDR3 totals 18 residues. The germline V gene encodes CDR1 SGHAT and CDR2 FQNNGV. The CDR3 coding sequence is TGTGCCAGCAGCTTAGAACCCCGACAGGGGGCGCGCGTCACTGAAGCTTTCTTT. It translates to CASSLEPRQGARVTEAFF.

This chain uses TRBV5-5 with TRBJ1-4; D might be TRBD1 (6 bases). The germline CDR1 and CDR2 sequences are SGHKS and YYEKEE (reference sequence). The CDR3 consists of 16 residues. V was shortened by 5 bases and J by 1 base, with 15 bases between the two germline ends. Here the CDR3 reads CASRRDTGGTNEKLFF. The CDR3 DNA sequence: TGTGCCAGCAGACGGGACACCGGAGGAACTAATGAAAAACTGTTTTTT.

This clone was picked up a small number of times. This CDR3 is CASSCGLTGANVLTF. In DNA, the CDR3 is TGTGCCAGCAGCTGTGGGTTAACTGGGGCCAACGTCCTGACTTTC. The chain uses TRBV11-2 and TRBJ2-6; D is ambiguous. Germline loops: CDR1 SGHAT, CDR2 FQNNGV. The CDR3 is 15 residues long. V lost 4 bases, J lost 2 bases, and 9 bases lay in between.

This sequence joins TRBV6-5 and TRBJ2-7; D might be TRBD1 (5 bases). CDR1 and CDR2 from the germline V gene are MNHEY and SVGAGI. CDR3 size: 13 residues. V was trimmed by 7 bases and J by 5 bases, leaving 15 bases between them. CDR3 bases: TGTGCCAGCAAGCAGGGCCAGTCAGACGAGCAGTACTTC. It encodes CASKQGQSDEQYF.

The chain carries TRBV19 and TRBJ1-2; 12 bases line up with TRBD1. Germline V gene lookup returns CDR1 LNHDA and CDR2 SQIVND (reference sequence). V shed 10 bases and J 3 bases; nucleotides not matched to a gene: 15. The CDR3 covers 17 residues. The CDR3 region has the DNA TGTGCCACCAGAGGGTGGGACAGGGGGCGAGACGACTATGGCTACACCTTC. Translated, it gives CATRGWDRGRDDYGYTF.

The chain has TRBV25-1 and TRBJ2-7; no clear D. The V gene lost 1 base and the J gene lost 0 bases, with 10 bases spanning the gap. CDR1 is MGHDK, CDR2 SYGVNS, per germline. This CDR3 comprises 15 residues. This CDR3 is CASSESSESSYEQYF. CDR3 in DNA: TGTGCCAGCAGTGAATCCAGCGAGAGCTCCTACGAGCAGTACTTC.

The CDR3 DNA sequence: TGTGCCAGTAGTATAAGGACTAGCGGGAGAACGGAGTACGAGCAGTACTTC. Protein sequence: CASSIRTSGRTEYEQYF. The V call is TRBV19, the J call TRBJ2-7; 13 bases are shared with TRBD2. Germline V gene data show CDR1 as LNHDA and CDR2 as SQIVND (reference sequence). The CDR3 consists of 17 residues. J gave up 4 bases and V 2 bases, and 8 bases lay outside the gene matches.

This chain joins TRBV14 and TRBJ2-7; 10 bases are a match to TRBD1. Trimming at V came to 0 bases and at J to 5 bases, leaving 13 bases not matched to a gene. The germline CDR1 and CDR2 sequences are SGHDN and FVKESK. The CDR3 consists of 18 residues. The CDR3 reads CASSQDGTGALCLDEQYF. The DNA of the CDR3 is TGTGCCAGCAGCCAAGATGGGACAGGGGCCCTATGTCTCGACGAGCAGTACTTC.

This chain joins TRBV2 and TRBJ2-2; TRBD2 agrees at 11 bases. Germline lookup yields CDR1 SNHLY and CDR2 FYNNEI. The CDR3 sequence is 19 residues long. With 0 bases clipped from V and 5 bases from J, the junction kept 11 bases outside the gene matches. The CDR3 loop is CASSEALGLAGGGTGELFF. CDR3 coding DNA: TGTGCCAGCAGTGAAGCGCTGGGTCTAGCGGGAGGAGGAACCGGGGAGCTGTTTTTT.

The CDR3 region has the DNA TGTGCCAGCAGCCCTAACAGGGGGCGGGACTACGTAGCTTTCTTT. Protein sequence: CASSPNRGRDYVAFF. This chain uses TRBV7-9 with TRBJ1-1; 9 bases match TRBD1. This CDR3 has 15 amino acids. Trimming at V came to 5 bases and at J to 10 bases, leaving 14 bases not matched to a gene. CDR1 SEHNR and CDR2 FQNEAQ come from the germline V gene (reference sequence).

This rearrangement joins TRBV27 to TRBJ2-2; weak D call: TRBD2 (5 bases). Germline assignment: CDR1 MNHEY and CDR2 SMNVEV (reference sequence). The CDR3 contains 15 residues. Between the trimmed V and J ends, which lost 0 bases and 6 bases, there was a span of 11 bases. The DNA for the CDR3 is TGTGCCAGCAGTTTATCGAAACTAGACCCCGGGGAGCTGTTTTTT. Translated: CASSLSKLDPGELFF.

This chain uses TRBV5-8 with TRBJ2-7; 11 bases agree with TRBD2. The CDR3 has 16 residues. Germline lookup yields CDR1 SGHTS and CDR2 YDEGEE. V was pared by 0 bases and J by 2 bases, with 4 bases of the junction left unmatched. The CDR3 nucleotides are TGTGCCAGCAGCTTGGGAGGGACTAGCGGTACCTACGAGCAGTACTTC. Translating it yields CASSLGGTSGTYEQYF. Full variable domain (outside the CDR3, taken from reference TRBV5-8 and TRBJ2-7): EAGVTQSPTHLIKTRGQQATLRCSPISGHTSVYWYQQALGLGLQFLLWYDEGEERNRGNFPPRFSGRQFPNYSSELNVNALELEDSALYLCASSLGGTSGTYEQYFGPGTRLTVT.

The chain combines TRBV9 with TRBJ2-1, with D perhaps matching TRBD1 (6 bases). Germline V gene data show CDR1 as SGDLS and CDR2 as YYNGEE. Trimming stripped 4 bases from V and 0 bases from J, with 11 bases between. The length of the CDR3 is 15 residues. The CDR3 nucleotides are TGTGCCAGCAGCTTTAAGACAGGCTCCTACAATGAGCAGTTCTTC. Its translation is CASSFKTGSYNEQFF.

The rearrangement links TRBV29-1 to TRBJ1-1; possible D gene TRBD1, 6 bases. V lost 1 base and J lost 2, with 11 bases in between. Per germline, CDR1 SQVTM and CDR2 ANQGSEA. The CDR3 length is 14 residues. The CDR3 loop reads CSVEADRPNTEAFF. In DNA, the CDR3 is TGCAGCGTTGAAGCCGACAGGCCCAACACTGAAGCTTTCTTT.

This sequence joins TRBV18 and TRBJ1-1; D is unresolved. V dropped 2 bases and J dropped 1 base, with 11 bases sitting between them. The CDR3 spans 15 residues. CDR1 and CDR2 from the germline V gene are KGHSH and LQKENI. The CDR3: CASSPGRHTNTEAFF. The CDR3 nucleotides read TGTGCCAGCTCACCAGGCAGACATACGAACACTGAAGCTTTCTTT.

V usage is TRBV4-1 and J usage is TRBJ2-2; 8 positions match TRBD1. Germline loops: CDR1 MGHRA, CDR2 YSYEKL. This CDR3 contains 15 residues. Trimming at V came to 10 bases and at J to 0 bases, leaving 7 bases not matched to a gene. CDR3 DNA sequence: TGCGCCAAAAGAGGACAGGGCGCGAACACCGGGGAGCTGTTTTTT. Amino acid sequence: CAKRGQGANTGELFF.

The J gene is TRBJ2-5, the V gene TRBV20-1; D is undetermined. Trimming took 5 bases from V and 5 from J, leaving 9 bases between them. CDR1 and CDR2 from the germline V gene are DFQATT and SNEGSKA (reference sequence). The CDR3 contains 11 residues. The CDR3 DNA follows: TGCAGTGCTCATCGGGTTGAGACCCAGTACTTC. This encodes CSAHRVETQYF.

The genes are TRBV25-1 and TRBJ2-1; a weak D match, TRBD1 (6 bases). Per the germline V gene, CDR1 is MGHDK and CDR2 is SYGVNS. With 6 bases removed from V and 0 bases from J, the gap between germline ends came to 12 bases. The CDR3 is made up of 15 amino acids. CDR3 amino acids: CASSSGTTSYNEQFF. Written as DNA, the CDR3 is TGTGCCAGCAGCTCCGGGACAACCTCCTACAATGAGCAGTTCTTC.

The gene calls are TRBV4-2 and TRBJ2-4; D ambiguous. The CDR3 is 11 amino acids. From germline, CDR1 is LGHNA and CDR2 YNFKEQ. The ends were cut back, 6 bases at V and 4 bases at J, with 4 bases in the middle. CDR3 sequence: CASRAKNIQYF. The CDR3, as DNA: TGTGCCAGCAGGGCTAAAAACATTCAGTACTTC.

CDR3 sequence: CASSLQGSSSYEQYF. Here the CDR3 DNA reads TGTGCCAGCAGTTTACAGGGGTCCAGCTCCTACGAGCAGTACTTC. The rearrangement links TRBV27 to TRBJ2-7, with a possible D match to TRBD1 (6 bases). Trimming took off 2 bases at V and 0 bases at J, with 11 bases between the two ends. There are 15 residues in the CDR3. CDR1 and CDR2 (germline): MNHEY, SMNVEV (reference sequence).

CDR3 DNA: TGTGCCAGCAGCGTAGATCTAGGGTACGAGCAGTACTTC. It yields the protein CASSVDLGYEQYF. This rearrangement joins TRBV9 to TRBJ2-7, with no clear D. This CDR3 comprises 13 residues. Germline loops: CDR1 SGDLS, CDR2 YYNGEE. The ends were cut back, 0 bases at V and 4 bases at J, with 8 bases in the middle.

The J gene is TRBJ1-3, the V gene TRBV19; maybe TRBD1 (6 bases). Trimming pared 10 bases from V and 3 bases from J, leaving 10 bases between. This CDR3 is built from 12 residues. Germline V gene sequence: CDR1 LNHDA, CDR2 SQIVND (reference sequence). The CDR3 DNA follows: TGTGCCACCCAGGGGTTTGGAAACACCATATATTTT. Encoded protein: CATQGFGNTIYF.

The chain carries TRBV5-4 and TRBJ2-7; TRBD2 matches 8 bases. This CDR3 spans 16 amino acids. Unmatched junction bases numbered 5, after V lost 0 bases and J lost 0 bases. Germline CDR1 reads SGHNT; CDR2 reads YYREEE (reference sequence). The CDR3 nucleotides read TGTGCCAGCAGCTTGGGGCTAGCGGGTTCCTCCTACGAGCAGTACTTC. Translating it yields CASSLGLAGSSYEQYF.

V is TRBV6-1 and J is TRBJ2-7; TRBD1 matches 10 bases. The germline V gene encodes CDR1 MNHNS and CDR2 SASEGT. The V and J ends lost 6 bases and 1 base, in that order; junction bases with no gene match: 6. The CDR3 runs to 15 residues. CDR3 sequence reads: CASSPGTGVSYEQYF. Written as DNA, the CDR3 is TGTGCCAGCAGCCCCGGGACAGGGGTTTCCTACGAGCAGTACTTC.

This chain connects TRBV4-3 to TRBJ2-1; possible D gene TRBD2, 6 bases. The CDR3 runs to 14 residues. Trimming took 0 bases from V and 5 from J, leaving 8 bases between them. Germline lookup yields CDR1 LGHNA and CDR2 YSLEER. The CDR3 sequence: CASSQEGGHNEQFF. The CDR3 DNA sequence: TGCGCCAGCAGCCAAGAGGGGGGTCACAATGAGCAGTTCTTC.

The chain recombines TRBV6-1 with TRBJ1-5; 11 nucleotides agree with TRBD1. The ends lost 4 bases at V and 0 bases at J; junction bases unmatched: 8. CDR3 length: 18 amino acids. Germline values: CDR1 MNHNS, CDR2 SASEGT. The CDR3 nucleotides are TGTGCCAGCAGTGGGGGACAGGGGGTAACTTATAGCAATCAGCCCCAGCATTTT. Translation gives CASSGGQGVTYSNQPQHF.

The chain has TRBV6-5 and TRBJ2-4; 7 bases are a match to TRBD1. The junction had 6 bases not matched to a gene; V was cut back by 5 bases and J by 8 bases. Germline V gene data show CDR1 as MNHEY and CDR2 as SVGAGI. There are 13 residues in the CDR3. The CDR3 is CASSPRDSDIQYF. The CDR3, as DNA: TGTGCCAGCAGTCCTAGGGACAGCGACATTCAGTACTTC.

CDR3 in amino acids: CASSPETSLCQETQYF. Written as DNA, the CDR3 is TGTGCCAGCAGCCCGGAGACTAGTCTTTGTCAAGAGACCCAGTACTTC. The chain couples TRBV7-6 to TRBJ2-5; a possible D gene is TRBD2 (6 bases). Germline assignment: CDR1 SGHVS and CDR2 FNYEAQ. The CDR3 has 16 residues. V lost 5 bases, J lost 2 bases, and 18 bases lay in between. The full variable domain, its missing parts supplied by reference TRBV7-6 and TRBJ2-5, is GAGVSQSPRYKVTKRGQDVALRCDPISGHVSLYWYRQALGQGPEFLTYFNYEAQQDKSGLPNDRFSAERPEGSISTLTIQRTEQRDSAMYRCASSPETSLCQETQYFGPGTRLLVL.

The gene calls are TRBV11-2 and TRBJ2-1; TRBD2 matches 10 bases. V was clipped by 2 bases and J by 9 bases; unmatched bases: 10. Germline assignment: CDR1 SGHAT and CDR2 FQNNGV. There are 16 residues in the CDR3. The CDR3 protein is CASSLRASGSNSEQFF. The DNA for the CDR3 is TGTGCCAGCAGCTTAAGGGCTAGCGGGAGTAATAGTGAGCAGTTCTTC.